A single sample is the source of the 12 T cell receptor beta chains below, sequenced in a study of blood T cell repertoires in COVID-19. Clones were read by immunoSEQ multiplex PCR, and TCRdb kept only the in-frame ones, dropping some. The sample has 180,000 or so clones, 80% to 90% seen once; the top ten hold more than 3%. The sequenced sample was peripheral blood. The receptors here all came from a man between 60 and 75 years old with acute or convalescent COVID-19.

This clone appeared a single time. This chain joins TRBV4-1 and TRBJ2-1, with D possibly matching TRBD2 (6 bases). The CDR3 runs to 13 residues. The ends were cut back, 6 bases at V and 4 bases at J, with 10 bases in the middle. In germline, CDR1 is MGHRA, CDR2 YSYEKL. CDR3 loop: CASRRDGYNEQFF. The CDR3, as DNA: TGCGCCAGCAGGCGGGATGGGTACAATGAGCAGTTCTTC.

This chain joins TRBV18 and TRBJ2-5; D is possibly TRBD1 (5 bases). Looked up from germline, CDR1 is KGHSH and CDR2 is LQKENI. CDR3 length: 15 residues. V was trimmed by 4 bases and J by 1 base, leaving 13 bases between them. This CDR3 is CASSLGHPRQETQYF. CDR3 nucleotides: TGTGCCAGCTCACTTGGACATCCTCGCCAAGAGACCCAGTACTTC.

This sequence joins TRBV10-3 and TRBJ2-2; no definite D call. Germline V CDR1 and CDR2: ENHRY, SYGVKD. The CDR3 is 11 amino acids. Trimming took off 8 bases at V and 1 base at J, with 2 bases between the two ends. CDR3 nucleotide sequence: TGTGCCATCCGGAACACCGGGGAGCTGTTTTTT. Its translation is CAIRNTGELFF.

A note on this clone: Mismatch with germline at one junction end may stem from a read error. This chain's CDR3 is CASSPLLAGGPIF. CDR3 in DNA: TGTGCCAGCAGTCCCCTTCTGGCGGGAGGGCCAATCTTC. The J gene is TRBJ2-1, the V gene TRBV27, with 9 bases aligning to TRBD2. There are 13 residues in the CDR3. Germline V lookup: CDR1 MNHEY, CDR2 SMNVEV (reference sequence).

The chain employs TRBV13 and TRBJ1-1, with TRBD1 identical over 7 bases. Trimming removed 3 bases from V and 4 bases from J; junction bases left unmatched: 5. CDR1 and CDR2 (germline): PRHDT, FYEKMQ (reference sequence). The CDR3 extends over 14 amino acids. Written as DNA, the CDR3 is TGTGCCAGCAGCTTCCCCCAGGGGGGCACTGAAGCTTTCTTT. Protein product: CASSFPQGGTEAFF.

Written as DNA, the CDR3 is TGTGCCAGCTCACCATTCTCCACCACTAGCGGGAGGATGAACACCGGGGAGCTGTTTTTT. Translated: CASSPFSTTSGRMNTGELFF. The chain couples TRBV18 to TRBJ2-2, with 12 positions matching TRBD2. Trimming at V came to 2 bases and at J to 1 base, leaving 11 bases not matched to a gene. Looked up from germline, CDR1 is KGHSH and CDR2 is LQKENI. This CDR3 is 20 amino acids long.

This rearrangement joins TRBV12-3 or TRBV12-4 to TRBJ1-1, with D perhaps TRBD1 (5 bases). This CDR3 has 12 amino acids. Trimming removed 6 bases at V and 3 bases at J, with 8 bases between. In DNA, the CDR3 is TGTGCCAGCAGGGGAGGGGACACTGAAGCTTTCTTT. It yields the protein CASRGGDTEAFF.

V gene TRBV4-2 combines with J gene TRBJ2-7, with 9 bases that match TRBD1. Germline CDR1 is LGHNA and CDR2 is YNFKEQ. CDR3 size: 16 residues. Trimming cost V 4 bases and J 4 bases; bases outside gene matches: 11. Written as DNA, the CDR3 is TGTGCCAGCAGCCCCTCTACTTGGACAGGGGAGTACGAGCAGTACTTC. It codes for CASSPSTWTGEYEQYF.

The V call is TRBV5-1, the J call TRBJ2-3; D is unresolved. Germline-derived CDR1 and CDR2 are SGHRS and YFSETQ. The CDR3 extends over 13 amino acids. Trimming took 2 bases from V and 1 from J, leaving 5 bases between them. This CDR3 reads CASSFFGTDTQYF. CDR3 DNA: TGCGCCAGCAGCTTTTTCGGCACAGATACGCAGTATTTT. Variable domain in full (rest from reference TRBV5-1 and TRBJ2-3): KAGVTQTPRYLIKTRGQQVTLSCSPISGHRSVSWYQQTPGQGLQFLFEYFSETQRNKGNFPGRFSGRQFSNSRSEMNVSTLELGDSALYLCASSFFGTDTQYFGPGTRLTVL.

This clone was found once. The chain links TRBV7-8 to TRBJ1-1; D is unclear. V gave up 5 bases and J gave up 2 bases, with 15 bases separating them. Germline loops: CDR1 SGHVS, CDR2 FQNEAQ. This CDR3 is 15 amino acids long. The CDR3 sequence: CASSPLAQFNTEAFF. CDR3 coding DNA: TGTGCCAGCAGCCCATTGGCACAGTTTAACACTGAAGCTTTCTTT.

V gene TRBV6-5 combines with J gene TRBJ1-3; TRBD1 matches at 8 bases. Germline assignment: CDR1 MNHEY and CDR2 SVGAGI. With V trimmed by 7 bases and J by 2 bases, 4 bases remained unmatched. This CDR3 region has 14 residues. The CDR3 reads CASIPDRAGNTIYF. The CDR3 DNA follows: TGTGCCAGCATCCCGGACAGGGCTGGAAACACCATATATTTT.

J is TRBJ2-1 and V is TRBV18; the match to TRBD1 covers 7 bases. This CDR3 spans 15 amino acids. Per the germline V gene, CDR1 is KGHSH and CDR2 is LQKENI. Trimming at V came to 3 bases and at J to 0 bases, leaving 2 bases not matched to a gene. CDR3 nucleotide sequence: TGTGCCAGCTCACCCGGACAGGCCTCCTACAATGAGCAGTTCTTC. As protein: CASSPGQASYNEQFF.